The entry below describes one T cell receptor beta chain. These data are taken from a study of blood T cells in healthy people across ages. The authors ran a second PCR of roughly 6 to 12 cycles using a sample-barcoded 5' primer and a J-beta primer mix. TCRdb ran MiXCR on the 5' RACE reads and lists one entry per CDR3 protein. Of 1.8 million or so distinct CDR3 sequences detected, about two fifths appear once; the ten largest clones hold under 25%. CDR1 MNHNS and CDR2 SASEGT come from the germline V gene. This CDR3 has 17 residues. V gave up 6 bases and J gave up 1 base; unmatched junction bases: 10. This receptor was taken from a human donor in good health. This chain connects TRBV6-1 to TRBJ1-1, with TRBD1 matching over 11 bases. Specimen: blood. CDR3 region: CASRPPGTGGPNTEAFF. CDR3 nucleotide sequence: TGTGCCAGCAGACCTCCCGGGACAGGGGGACCGAACACTGAAGCTTTCTTT.